Listed below are T cell receptor beta chains from one sample, sequenced in a study of blood T cell repertoires in COVID-19. Repertoires were generated with immunoSEQ multiplex PCR, while TCRdb's copy carries only in-frame clones and drops some. The repertoire has hundreds of thousands of clones, around 88% of them found once; the top ten carry approximately 4.6%. Sequencing was done on a sample of peripheral blood. The source is a man in his forties or fifties with acute or convalescent COVID-19. The CDR3 runs from the conserved cysteine through the conserved F or W. D genes are given only for firm matches. Clone size is stated in some rows and not others, as once, few, many or a class when expanded.

V gene	J gene	D gene	clone size	CDR3 protein	CDR3 DNA
TRBV19	TRBJ1-4	-	-	CASKGFLGEKLFF	TGTGCCAGCAAGGGGTTCCTGGGGGAAAAACTGTTTTTT
TRBV7-2	TRBJ1-2	-	-	CASSIRGYGYTF	TGTGCCAGCAGCATTCGGGGATATGGCTACACCTTC
TRBV7-3	TRBJ2-1	TRBD2	-	CASNPRGGVAGGQERAYNEQFF	TGTGCCAGCAACCCCCGGGGTGGTGTTGCGGGGGGCCAGGAGAGGGCCTACAATGAGCAGTTCTTC
TRBV10-3	TRBJ1-6	-	-	CAISGLYNSPLHF	TGTGCCATCAGTGGGCTTTATAATTCACCCCTCCACTTT
TRBV7-2	TRBJ1-6	-	-	CASSLARIAQSSPLHF	TGTGCCAGCAGCTTAGCGCGGATCGCTCAAAGTTCACCCCTCCACTTT
TRBV3-1/TRBV3-2	TRBJ1-2	-	-	CASSHASGARGYTF	TGTGCCAGCAGCCATGCATCAGGGGCTCGGGGCTACACCTTC
TRBV2	TRBJ1-2	-	-	CASSFTDRNYGYTF	TGTGCCAGCAGTTTTACTGACAGAAACTATGGCTACACCTTC
TRBV28	TRBJ2-5	TRBD2	-	CASSTGLVVGETQYF	TGTGCCAGCAGCACGGGACTAGTAGTAGGAGAGACCCAGTACTTC
TRBV10-3	TRBJ1-5	-	-	CAISDRGSNQPQHF	TGTGCCATCAGTGACAGGGGTAGCAATCAGCCCCAGCATTTT
TRBV5-4	TRBJ2-7	TRBD1	-	CASSLGSGGDYEQYF	TGTGCCAGCAGCTTGGGGTCAGGGGGAGACTACGAGCAGTACTTC
TRBV19	TRBJ2-7	TRBD1	-	CASKPGTGPTYEQYF	TGTGCCAGTAAACCCGGGACAGGACCTACCTACGAGCAGTACTTC
TRBV27	TRBJ2-1	-	-	CASSSLLDAVGYNEQFF	TGTGCCAGCAGTTCCCTACTAGATGCGGTAGGGTACAATGAGCAGTTCTTC
TRBV9	TRBJ1-2	TRBD1	-	CASSLEGTANYGYTF	TGTGCCAGCAGCCTTGAAGGGACAGCCAACTATGGCTACACCTTC
TRBV5-4	TRBJ1-2	-	-	CASSLTHKGDGYTF	TGTGCCAGCAGCCTCACCCATAAGGGGGATGGCTACACCTTC
TRBV18	TRBJ1-3	TRBD1	-	CASSPLGQGANGNTIYF	TGTGCCAGCTCACCCCTGGGACAGGGGGCGAATGGAAACACCATATATTTT
TRBV4-2	TRBJ2-3	TRBD2	-	CASSSPGLAPDTQYF	TGTGCCAGCAGCTCTCCGGGACTAGCACCAGATACGCAGTATTTT
TRBV2	TRBJ1-3	-	-	CASSDWANSGNTIYF	TGTGCCAGCAGTGATTGGGCCAACTCTGGAAACACCATATATTTT
TRBV2	TRBJ2-2	-	-	CASMQGAGELFF	TGTGCCAGCATGCAGGGCGCCGGGGAGCTGTTTTTT
TRBV19	TRBJ1-6	-	-	CASSIQGINSPLHF	TGTGCCAGTAGTATTCAGGGAATTAATTCACCCCTCCACTTT
TRBV5-6	TRBJ2-4	TRBD1	few	CASSLLTGGILAKNIQYF	TGTGCCAGCAGCTTGCTGACAGGGGGAATTCTAGCCAAAAACATTCAGTACTTC
TRBV3-1/TRBV3-2	TRBJ2-7	-	-	CASSKDRVGRQYF	TGTGCCAGCAGCAAAGACCGGGTCGGGAGGCAGTACTTC
TRBV9	TRBJ1-1	TRBD1	-	CASSANGQGGNEAFF	TGTGCCAGCAGCGCGAACGGACAGGGGGGGAATGAAGCTTTCTTT
TRBV5-4	TRBJ2-3	TRBD2	once	CASTPGTSSTDTQYF	TGTGCCAGCACTCCCGGGACTAGCAGCACAGATACGCAGTATTTT
TRBV7-8	TRBJ2-6	TRBD1	-	CASTTGTGASGANVLTF	TGTGCCAGCACCACCGGGACAGGGGCTTCTGGGGCCAACGTCCTGACTTTC
TRBV7-2	TRBJ2-5	-	-	CASSLLATETQYF	TGTGCCAGCAGCTTACTAGCGACGGAGACCCAGTACTTC
TRBV27	TRBJ1-2	TRBD1	-	CASRADRGSNYGYTF	TGTGCCAGCAGAGCGGACAGGGGATCTAACTATGGCTACACCTTC
TRBV3-1/TRBV3-2	TRBJ2-7	-	-	CASGGAGTSYEQYF	TGTGCCAGCGGAGGGGCAGGTACCTCCTACGAGCAGTACTTC
TRBV2	TRBJ2-1	-	-	CASSERHWLYNEQFF	TGTGCCAGCAGTGAGCGGCACTGGTTGTACAATGAGCAGTTCTTC